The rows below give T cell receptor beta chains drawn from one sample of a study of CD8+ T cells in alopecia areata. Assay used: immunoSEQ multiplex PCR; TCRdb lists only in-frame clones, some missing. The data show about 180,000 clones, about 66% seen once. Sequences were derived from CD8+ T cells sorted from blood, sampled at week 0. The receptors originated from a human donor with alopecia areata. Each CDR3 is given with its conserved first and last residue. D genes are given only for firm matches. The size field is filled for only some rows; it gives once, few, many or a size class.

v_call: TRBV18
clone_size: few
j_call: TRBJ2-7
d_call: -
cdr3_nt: TGTGCCAGCTCACCATCGGGGGCTCGGGAGCAGTACTTC
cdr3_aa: CASSPSGAREQYF

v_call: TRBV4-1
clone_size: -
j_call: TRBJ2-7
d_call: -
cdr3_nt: TGCGCCAGCAGCCAAGATGGCAGCTACGAGCAGTACTTC
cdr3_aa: CASSQDGSYEQYF

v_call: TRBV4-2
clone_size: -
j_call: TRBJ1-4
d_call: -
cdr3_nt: TGTGCCAGCAGCCAAGAATTGGGGGTCGAAAAACTGTTTTTT
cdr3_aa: CASSQELGVEKLFF

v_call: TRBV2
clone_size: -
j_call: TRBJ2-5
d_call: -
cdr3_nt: TGTGCCAGCAGTGGTTTACCCGGGACCCCTTTGACCCAGTACTTC
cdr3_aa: CASSGLPGTPLTQYF

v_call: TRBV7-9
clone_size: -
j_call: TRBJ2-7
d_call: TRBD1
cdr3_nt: TGTGCCAGCAGCCACCCGGGACAGGGAAACTACGAGCAGTACTTC
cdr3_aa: CASSHPGQGNYEQYF

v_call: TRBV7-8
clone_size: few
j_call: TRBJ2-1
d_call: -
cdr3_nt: TGTGCCAGCATTGGGCGGTACAATGAGCAGTTCTTC
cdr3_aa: CASIGRYNEQFF

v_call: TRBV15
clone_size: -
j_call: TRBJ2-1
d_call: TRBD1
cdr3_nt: TGTGCCACCAGCATTGGACAGGGGGCGCCCAATGAGCAGTTCTTC
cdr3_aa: CATSIGQGAPNEQFF

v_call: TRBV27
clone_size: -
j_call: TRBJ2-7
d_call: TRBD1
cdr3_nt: TGTGCCAGCAGTTCAGGGACAGGGGGCCCCTACGAGCAGTACTTC
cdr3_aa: CASSSGTGGPYEQYF

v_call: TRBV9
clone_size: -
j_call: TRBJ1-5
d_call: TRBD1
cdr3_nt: TGTGCCAGCAGCGCAGGGACAGGGGGGCTGCCCCAGCATTTT
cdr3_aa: CASSAGTGGLPQHF

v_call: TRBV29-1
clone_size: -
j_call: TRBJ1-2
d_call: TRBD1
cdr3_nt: TGCAGCGTAGTGACAGGGCGCTATGGCTACACCTTC
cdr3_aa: CSVVTGRYGYTF

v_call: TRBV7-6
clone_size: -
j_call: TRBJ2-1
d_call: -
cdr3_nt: TGTGCCAGCAGCTTATCTGGGGTGCACTCCTACAATGAGCAGTTCTTC
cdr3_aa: CASSLSGVHSYNEQFF

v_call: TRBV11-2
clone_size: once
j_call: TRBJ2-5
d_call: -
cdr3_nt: TGTGCCAGCAGCCAAGGGGAGGAGACCCAGTACTTC
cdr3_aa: CASSQGEETQYF

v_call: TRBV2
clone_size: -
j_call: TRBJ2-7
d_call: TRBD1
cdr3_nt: TGTGCCTGCCGGGACAGGGCCCACGAGCAGTACTTC
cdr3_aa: CACRDRAHEQYF

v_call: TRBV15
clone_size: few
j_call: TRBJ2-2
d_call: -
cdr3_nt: TGTGCCACCAGCAGAGCAACTCAAGCTCCCGGGGAGCTGTTTTTT
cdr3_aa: CATSRATQAPGELFF

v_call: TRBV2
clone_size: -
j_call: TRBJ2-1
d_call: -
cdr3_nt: TGTGCCAGCAGTGTTTGGCTTGGTGAGCAGTTCTTC
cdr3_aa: CASSVWLGEQFF

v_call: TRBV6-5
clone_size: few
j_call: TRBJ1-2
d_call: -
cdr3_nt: TGTGCCAGCAGTAACAACGCCGCTAACTATGGCTACACCTTC
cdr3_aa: CASSNNAANYGYTF

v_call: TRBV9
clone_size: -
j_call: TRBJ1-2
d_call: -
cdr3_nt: TGTGCCAGCAGCGCAACCGAGGGATTCTCCACCTTC
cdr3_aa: CASSATEGFSTF

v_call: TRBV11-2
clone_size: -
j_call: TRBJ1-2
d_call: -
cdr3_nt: TGTGCCACAAGCGGCTATGGCTACACCTTC
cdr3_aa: CATSGYGYTF

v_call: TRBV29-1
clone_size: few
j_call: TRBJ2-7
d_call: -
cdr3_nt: TGCAGCGTATTACAGGGCTCCTACTACGAGCAGTACTTC
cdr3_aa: CSVLQGSYYEQYF

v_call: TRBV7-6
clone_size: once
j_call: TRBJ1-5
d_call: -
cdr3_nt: TGTGCCAGCAGCATCAGCCGCAATCAGCCCCAGCATTTT
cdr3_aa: CASSISRNQPQHF

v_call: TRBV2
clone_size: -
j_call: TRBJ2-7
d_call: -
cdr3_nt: TGTGCCAGCGAGGGGATGGAGGACGAGCAGTACTTC
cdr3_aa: CASEGMEDEQYF

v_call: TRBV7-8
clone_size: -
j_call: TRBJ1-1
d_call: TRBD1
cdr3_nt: TGTGCCAGCAGCTTAGCGCGGGACAGGGGGCACACTGAAGCTTTCTTT
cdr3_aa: CASSLARDRGHTEAFF

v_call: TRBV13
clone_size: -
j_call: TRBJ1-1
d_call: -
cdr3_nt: TGTGCCAGCAGCGGAGAGAACACTGAAGCTTTCTTT
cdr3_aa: CASSGENTEAFF

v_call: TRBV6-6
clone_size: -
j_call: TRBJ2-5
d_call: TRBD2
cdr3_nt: TGTGCCAGCACCGGACTAGCTGTCCAAGAGACCCAGTACTTC
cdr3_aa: CASTGLAVQETQYF